The clone carrying this TCR beta chain was seen ten or more times. The ends lost 6 bases at V and 4 bases at J; junction bases unmatched: 11. Germline V gene lookup returns CDR1 MNHEY and CDR2 SVGEGT. The CDR3 is 16 residues long. These data belong to a study of early T cells in non-severe SARS-CoV-2 infection. Attachment of unique molecular identifiers was made to individual cDNA molecules. TCRdb independently ran MiXCR on the 5' RACE reads; one entry per CDR3 protein. The sample lists around 68,000 distinct CDR3 sequences, 5.9% seen once, with 3.4% in the top ten. This chain joins TRBV6-2 or TRBV6-3 and TRBJ1-5, with 8 bases fitting TRBD1. The source is an adult who was a healthcare worker with PCR-confirmed SARS-CoV-2 infection or an uninfected control (not recorded which). Sample: whole blood, taken at baseline. The CDR3 DNA is TGTGCCAGCAGGTCACCTGGGACAGGCACAAATCAGCCCCAGCATTTT. It translates to CASRSPGTGTNQPQHF.